A single sample is the source of the 25 T cell receptor beta chains below, sequenced in a study of PD-1 blockade in classical Hodgkin lymphoma. Patients all relapsed after autologous stem cell transplantation, and there was variation in brentuximab vedotin exposure. Sequencing used immunoSEQ multiplex PCR; TCRdb keeps in-frame clones, though not all of them. The table shows 60,000 to 75,000 clones, with over 85% occurring only once. The source material was peripheral blood mononuclear cells (PBMCs), sampled at baseline. The receptor source for this set is a human donor with classical Hodgkin lymphoma.

The chain carries TRBV10-3 and TRBJ2-7; 9 positions agree with TRBD2. In germline, CDR1 is ENHRY, CDR2 SYGVKD. The length of the CDR3 is 13 residues. Trimming took 10 bases from V and 7 from J; bases not matched to a gene: 11. CDR3 nucleotide sequence: TGTGCCAGCGCCGTAGCGGGAGAGGGTGAGCAGTACTTC. This encodes CASAVAGEGEQYF.

As concerns this clone: One end of the junction fails to match germline, which may point to a read error. The chain employs TRBV5-1 and TRBJ2-3, with TRBD2 matching 8 bases. CDR1 and CDR2 (germline): SGHRS, YFSETQ. This CDR3 spans 14 amino acids. In nucleotides, the CDR3 is TGCGCCGGCAGCCCGGGACTAGAAGGGGATACGCAGTATTTT. Its translation: CAGSPGLEGDTQYF.

The rearrangement uses TRBV27 and TRBJ1-2, with 7 bases identical to TRBD1. The CDR3 consists of 13 residues. Trimming removed 3 bases from V and 8 bases from J; junction bases left unmatched: 6. Germline CDR1 MNHEY, CDR2 SMNVEV (reference sequence). CDR3 in DNA: TGTGCCAGCAGTTTCTACAGGGGTTTCGGCTACACCTTC. Its translation is CASSFYRGFGYTF.

The V gene is TRBV27, the J gene TRBJ2-1; 8 bases line up with TRBD2. Germline values: CDR1 MNHEY, CDR2 SMNVEV (reference sequence). The CDR3 is 15 residues long. After removal of 2 bases from V and 7 bases from J, the junction contained 7 bases not matched to a gene. The CDR3 coding sequence is TGTGCCAGCAGTTTAAGTAGCGGGATAGGAAATGAGCAGTTCTTC. This translates into CASSLSSGIGNEQFF.

The rearrangement joins TRBV28 to TRBJ1-1, with D unclear. The V and J ends lost 6 bases and 0 bases respectively, with 8 bases between them. CDR3 length: 13 amino acids. From germline, CDR1 is MDHEN and CDR2 SYDVKM. The DNA of the CDR3 is TGTGCCAGCAGGAATACCATGAACACTGAAGCTTTCTTT. The encoded protein is CASRNTMNTEAFF.

This chain connects TRBV29-1 to TRBJ1-1; D not certain. This CDR3 is built from 12 residues. Trimming stripped 5 bases from V and 0 bases from J, with 7 bases between. Germline assignment: CDR1 SQVTM and CDR2 ANQGSEA. DNA of the CDR3: TGCAGCGTTCGTGGGCTGAACACTGAAGCTTTCTTT. Its protein is CSVRGLNTEAFF.

J is TRBJ2-7 and V is TRBV10-1, with D tentatively TRBD1 (6 bases). The CDR3 spans 12 residues. Looked up from germline, CDR1 is WNHNN and CDR2 is SYGVQD (reference sequence). The V and J ends lost 10 bases and 4 bases respectively, with 14 bases between them. CDR3: CANRTEDYEQYF. In nucleotides, the CDR3 is TGCGCCAACCGGACAGAGGATTACGAGCAGTACTTC.

A note on this clone: The same CDR3 arises from other DNA sequences in this sample as well. The V gene is TRBV5-1, the J gene TRBJ2-5; no clear D. Germline V gives CDR1 SGHRS, CDR2 YFSETQ. Trimming shortened V by 2 bases and J by 6 bases, and 11 bases separated the two germline ends. The CDR3 is made up of 13 amino acids. The CDR3: CASSLTQWQTQYF. The CDR3 bases are TGCGCCAGCAGCTTAACACAGTGGCAGACCCAGTACTTC.

This clone came up a few times. The chain carries TRBV28 and TRBJ2-2; D gene uncertain. Germline loops: CDR1 MDHEN, CDR2 SYDVKM. The CDR3 consists of 14 residues. The V end lost 6 bases, the J end lost 0 bases, and 8 bases lay between the germline ends. The CDR3 protein is CASRAPANTGELFF. The CDR3 nucleotides are TGTGCCAGCAGAGCCCCCGCGAACACCGGGGAGCTGTTTTTT.

Turning to this clone: The same CDR3 arises from other DNA sequences in this sample as well. J is TRBJ1-5 and V is TRBV21-1; the D call in the table, TRBD1, was not verified against the DNA. TRBV21-1 is tagged as a pseudogene. The CDR3 consists of 20 residues. In DNA form, the CDR3 reads TGTGCCAGCAGCAAAGAGCCACGGACAGGGCCTCCCCACCTCCATCAGCCCCAGCATTTT. Amino acids: CASSKEPRTGPPHLHQPQHF.

V is TRBV7-2 and J is TRBJ2-3, with 9 nucleotides matching TRBD1. V lost 1 base to trimming and J lost 2 bases; unmatched junction nucleotides: 7. Per germline, CDR1 SGHTA and CDR2 FQGNSA. There are 17 residues in the CDR3. CDR3 sequence reads: CASSLGATGGNTDTQYF. The CDR3 region has the DNA TGTGCCAGCAGCTTAGGGGCGACAGGGGGAAACACAGATACGCAGTATTTT. The variable domain in full, with the rest retrieved from reference TRBV7-2 and TRBJ2-3, is GAGVSQSPSNKVTEKGKDVELRCDPISGHTALYWYRQSLGQGLEFLIYFQGNSAPDKSGLPSDRFSAERTGGSVSTLTIQRTQQEDSAVYLCASSLGATGGNTDTQYFGPGTRLTVL.

In this sample, this clone turned up once. The V and J genes are TRBV5-1 and TRBJ2-7, with TRBD2 matching over 7 bases. CDR3 length: 14 residues. Germline values: CDR1 SGHRS, CDR2 YFSETQ. Trimming at V came to 2 bases and at J to 4 bases, leaving 6 bases not matched to a gene. This CDR3 is CASSLASGTYEQYF. CDR3 in DNA: TGCGCCAGCAGCTTAGCTAGCGGAACATACGAGCAGTACTTC.

V is TRBV14 and J is TRBJ2-5; TRBD1 matches at 9 bases. The CDR3 has 17 residues. V was pared by 0 bases and J by 5 bases, with 10 bases of the junction left unmatched. Looked up from germline, CDR1 is SGHDN and CDR2 is FVKESK. CDR3 DNA sequence: TGTGCCAGCAGCCAAGATTCGGGACAGGGAATCCCGGAGACCCAGTACTTC. The encoded protein is CASSQDSGQGIPETQYF.

The chain combines TRBV5-1 with TRBJ2-5, with 9 bases lining up with TRBD2. CDR1 and CDR2 from the germline V gene are SGHRS and YFSETQ. This CDR3 is 15 amino acids long. The J segment lost 2 bases and the V segment lost 1 base, leaving 3 bases of the junction unmatched. In DNA, the CDR3 is TGCGCCAGCAGCTTGCTTGCGGGAGGGCAAGAGACCCAGTACTTC. Its protein product is CASSLLAGGQETQYF.

This clone appeared a few times. The chain uses TRBV19 and TRBJ1-5; D not resolved. The CDR3 is 13 residues long. Looked up from germline, CDR1 is LNHDA and CDR2 is SQIVND (reference sequence). V was cut by 10 bases and J by 2 bases, with 12 bases left in between. The CDR3 region has the DNA TGTGCCACTAGGGTGAATGGCAATCAGCCCCAGCATTTT. As protein: CATRVNGNQPQHF.

This clone was detected a few times. This sequence joins TRBV27 and TRBJ1-2; perhaps TRBD1 as D (5 bases). Between the trimmed V and J ends, which lost 8 bases and 7 bases, there was a span of 17 bases. Germline values: CDR1 MNHEY, CDR2 SMNVEV (reference sequence). This CDR3 contains 13 residues. CDR3 in DNA: TGTGCCAGCTCTTCTTCAGGGTTTTTTGGCTACACCTTC. Its protein is CASSSSGFFGYTF.

The chain combines TRBV7-2 with TRBJ2-1, with 8 bases fitting TRBD2. This CDR3 has 16 amino acids. Per the germline V gene, CDR1 is SGHTA and CDR2 is FQGNSA. V shed 2 bases and J 6 bases; nucleotides not matched to a gene: 9. CDR3 bases: TGTGCCAGCAGCTTACATGGGACTAGTATGACCAATGAGCAGTTCTTC. Translation gives CASSLHGTSMTNEQFF.

The chain employs TRBV5-8 and TRBJ2-7; the D is unclear. The germline V gene encodes CDR1 SGHTS and CDR2 YDEGEE. CDR3 length: 17 residues. The V gene lost 1 base and the J gene lost 0 bases, with 17 bases spanning the gap. CDR3 DNA sequence: TGTGCCAGCAGCTTGCCCACCGGAACAGCGAGCTCCTACGAGCAGTACTTC. This translates into CASSLPTGTASSYEQYF.

V gene TRBV5-1 combines with J gene TRBJ2-2; 10 bases are shared with TRBD2. The CDR3 runs to 17 residues. Trimming at V came to 1 base and at J to 3 bases, leaving 6 bases not matched to a gene. Germline V lookup: CDR1 SGHRS, CDR2 YFSETQ. The CDR3 loop reads CASSLSAGGPYTGELFF. The CDR3 bases are TGCGCCAGCAGCTTGTCAGCGGGAGGGCCTTACACCGGGGAGCTGTTTTTT.

The V gene is TRBV7-2, the J gene TRBJ1-1; D call uncertain. Per the germline V gene, CDR1 is SGHTA and CDR2 is FQGNSA. The CDR3 is 13 residues long. V gave up 1 base and J gave up 12 bases, with 15 bases separating them. The CDR3 reads CASSLGGTVGTFF. In nucleotides, the CDR3 is TGTGCCAGCAGCTTAGGAGGTACAGTCGGAACTTTCTTT.

The chain links TRBV28 to TRBJ2-5; possibly TRBD2 for D (7 bases). The CDR3 sequence is 13 residues long. In germline, CDR1 is MDHEN, CDR2 SYDVKM. The V end lost 4 bases, the J end lost 7 bases, and 13 bases lay between the germline ends. DNA for the CDR3: TGTGCCAGCAGTTCGGACAGACTAGCGACCCAGTACTTC. Amino acid sequence: CASSSDRLATQYF.

The J gene is TRBJ1-4, the V gene TRBV28; TRBD1 might be the D (5 bases). CDR1 is MDHEN and CDR2 is SYDVKM in the germline V gene. The CDR3 has 14 amino acids. Between the trimmed V and J ends, which lost 5 bases and 8 bases, there was a span of 15 bases. CDR3 sequence: CASSVVRDWEKLFF. In nucleotides, the CDR3 is TGTGCCAGCAGTGTTGTCAGGGATTGGGAAAAACTGTTTTTT.

The chain uses TRBV5-5 and TRBJ1-1; D remains ambiguous. The length of the CDR3 is 15 residues. V was shortened by 3 bases and J by 1 base, with 13 bases between the two germline ends. Germline lookup yields CDR1 SGHKS and CDR2 YYEKEE (reference sequence). The CDR3 DNA is TGTGCCAGCAGCTGGGGAGTTATCAAGAACACTGAAGCTTTCTTT. Translation: CASSWGVIKNTEAFF.

This rearrangement joins TRBV9 to TRBJ2-2, with D unresolved. The CDR3 contains 15 residues. Per germline, CDR1 SGDLS and CDR2 YYNGEE. The ends were cut back, 0 bases at V and 4 bases at J, with 10 bases in the middle. The CDR3: CASSVDLAITGELFF. In nucleotides, the CDR3 is TGTGCCAGCAGCGTAGATCTGGCAATCACCGGGGAGCTGTTTTTT.

The chain couples TRBV10-2 to TRBJ2-4, with a possible D match to TRBD2 (5 bases). CDR1 and CDR2 from the germline V gene are WSHSY and SAAADI. Trimming removed 4 bases from V and 0 bases from J, with 7 bases in between. The CDR3 is made up of 14 amino acids. The CDR3 DNA reads TGCGCCAGCAGTGGGACTTTAGCCAAAAACATTCAGTACTTC. This sequence encodes CASSGTLAKNIQYF.